The clone carrying this T cell receptor beta chain was detected a few times. The table came from immunoSEQ multiplex PCR; TCRdb's copy has only in-frame clones and leaves some out. The table has about 110,000 clones, 55% to 75% seen once; the top ten hold 1.5% to 2%. The sample belongs to a study of blood T cell repertoires in COVID-19. In the study overall: From T cells, B-cell-depleted T cells, or PBMCs came the material, which was cDNA or gDNA.

CDR3 length: 12 amino acids. Germline values: CDR1 SNHLY, CDR2 FYNNEI. V lost 10 bases to trimming and J lost 5 bases, with 14 bases between them. The source is a woman aged 40 to 55 with acute or convalescent COVID-19. The sample taken for sequencing was peripheral blood. This sequence joins TRBV2 and TRBJ2-5; tentatively, D is TRBD2 (5 bases). CDR3 sequence reads: CANSVGEETQYF. DNA of the CDR3: TGTGCCAACTCAGTGGGAGAGGAGACCCAGTACTTC.